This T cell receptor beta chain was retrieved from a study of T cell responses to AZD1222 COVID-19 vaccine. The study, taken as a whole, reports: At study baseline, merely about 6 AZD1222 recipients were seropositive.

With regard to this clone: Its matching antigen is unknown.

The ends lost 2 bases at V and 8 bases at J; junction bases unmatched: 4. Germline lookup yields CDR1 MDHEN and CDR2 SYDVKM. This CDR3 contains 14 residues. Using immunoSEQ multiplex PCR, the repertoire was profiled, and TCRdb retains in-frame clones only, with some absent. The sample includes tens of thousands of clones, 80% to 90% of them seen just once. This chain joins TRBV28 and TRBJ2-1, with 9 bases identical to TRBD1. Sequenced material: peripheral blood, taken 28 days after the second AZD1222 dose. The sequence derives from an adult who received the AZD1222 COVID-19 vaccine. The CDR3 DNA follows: TGTGCCAGCAGTTTAGGGGACAGGGTGCATGAGCAGTTCTTC. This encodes CASSLGDRVHEQFF.